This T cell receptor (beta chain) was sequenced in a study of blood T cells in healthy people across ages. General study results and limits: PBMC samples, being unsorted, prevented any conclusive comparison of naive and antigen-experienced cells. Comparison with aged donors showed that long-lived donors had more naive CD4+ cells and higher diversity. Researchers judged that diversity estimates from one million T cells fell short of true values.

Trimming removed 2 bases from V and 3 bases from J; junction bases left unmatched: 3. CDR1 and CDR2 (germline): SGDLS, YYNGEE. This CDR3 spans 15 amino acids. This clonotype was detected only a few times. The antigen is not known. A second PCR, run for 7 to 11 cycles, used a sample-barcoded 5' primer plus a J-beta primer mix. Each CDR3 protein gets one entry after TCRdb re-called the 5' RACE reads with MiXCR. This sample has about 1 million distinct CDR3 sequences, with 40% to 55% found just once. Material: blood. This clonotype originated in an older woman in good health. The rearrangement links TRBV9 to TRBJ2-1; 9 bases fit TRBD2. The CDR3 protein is CASSVETSGYNEQFF. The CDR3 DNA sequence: TGTGCCAGCAGCGTGGAGACTAGCGGCTACAATGAGCAGTTCTTC.